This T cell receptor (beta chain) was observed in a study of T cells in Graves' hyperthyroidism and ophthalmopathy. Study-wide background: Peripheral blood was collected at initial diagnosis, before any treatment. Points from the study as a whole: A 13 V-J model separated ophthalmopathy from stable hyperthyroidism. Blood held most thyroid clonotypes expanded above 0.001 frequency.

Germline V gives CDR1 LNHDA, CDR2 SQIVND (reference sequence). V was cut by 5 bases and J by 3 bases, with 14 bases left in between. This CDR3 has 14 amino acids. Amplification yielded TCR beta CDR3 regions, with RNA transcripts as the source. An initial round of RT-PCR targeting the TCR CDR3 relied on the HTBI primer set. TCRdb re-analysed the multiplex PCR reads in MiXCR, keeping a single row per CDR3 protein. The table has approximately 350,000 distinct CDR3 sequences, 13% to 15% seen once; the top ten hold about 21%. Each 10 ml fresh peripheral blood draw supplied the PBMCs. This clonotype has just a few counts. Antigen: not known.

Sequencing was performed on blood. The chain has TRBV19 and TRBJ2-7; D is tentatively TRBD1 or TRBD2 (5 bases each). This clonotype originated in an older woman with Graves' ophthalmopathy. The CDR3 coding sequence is TGTGCCAGTAGTCTGGGACCAGAGGGCTACGAGCAGTACTTC. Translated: CASSLGPEGYEQYF.